Below, 2 T cell receptor beta chains from the same sample are listed, as sequenced in a study of tumor and adjacent non-tumor tissue in lung cancer. Three rounds of nested PCR, following a modified ARM-PCR protocol, produced the TCRbeta library. From the multiplex PCR reads, TCRdb called clonotypes with MiXCR, one entry per CDR3 protein. The sample carries roughly 82,000 distinct CDR3 sequences, roughly three quarters recorded once. No cell sorting was done before RNA was extracted from the tissue. This non-tumor lung sample came from over 3 cm beyond the tumor edge. Sequencing was performed on distant non-tumor lung tissue. All receptors come from a woman between 45 and 65 years old with non-small cell lung cancer.

This clonotype appeared many times. J is TRBJ2-7 and V is TRBV20-1; D gene uncertain. CDR1 is DFQATT and CDR2 is SNEGSKA in the germline V gene (reference sequence). The ends were cut back, 5 bases at V and 3 bases at J, with 17 bases in the middle. The CDR3 extends over 14 amino acids. This CDR3 is CSARPVGPHYEQYF. CDR3 DNA: TGCAGTGCTCGTCCCGTCGGGCCCCACTACGAGCAGTACTTC.

As for this clonotype: Its ends do not fully match the called genes, so a read error is possible. This chain links TRBV6-1 with TRBJ2-6, with D possibly TRBD1 on 5 matching bases. This CDR3 is built from 16 residues. Germline V gives CDR1 MNHNS, CDR2 SASEGT. CDR3 nucleotide sequence: TGTCCCAGCGACCTCCCGACAGCCTCTGGGGCCAACGTCCTGACTTTC. Protein sequence: CPSDLPTASGANVLTF.